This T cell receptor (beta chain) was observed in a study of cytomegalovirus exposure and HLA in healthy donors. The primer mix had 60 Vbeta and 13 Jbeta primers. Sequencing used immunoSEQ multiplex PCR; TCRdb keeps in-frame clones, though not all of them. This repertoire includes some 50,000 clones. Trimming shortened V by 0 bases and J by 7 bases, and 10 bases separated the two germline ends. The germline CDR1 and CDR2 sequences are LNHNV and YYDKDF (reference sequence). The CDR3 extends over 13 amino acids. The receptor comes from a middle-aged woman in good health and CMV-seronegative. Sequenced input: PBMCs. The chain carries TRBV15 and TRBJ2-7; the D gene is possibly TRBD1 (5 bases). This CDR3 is CATSREGPGEQYF. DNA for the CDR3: TGTGCCACCAGCAGAGAGGGGCCTGGGGAGCAGTACTTC.